This record looks at one T cell receptor beta chain sequence and its context. This sample was taken from a study of blood T cell repertoires in COVID-19. Turning to the study itself: Specimens from acute and convalescent COVID-19 originated in the United States, Italy and Spain.

The CDR3 extends over 13 amino acids. Germline V gene lookup returns CDR1 SGHTA and CDR2 FQGNSA. The ends were cut back, 1 base at V and 7 bases at J, with 10 bases in the middle. The table came from immunoSEQ multiplex PCR; TCRdb's copy has only in-frame clones and leaves some out. The sample consists of about 150,000 clones, around 80% of them appearing once. The chain joins TRBV7-2 to TRBJ1-1, with TRBD1 as a possible D gene (5 bases). This TCR was sampled from an older woman with acute or convalescent COVID-19. Input material: peripheral blood. CDR3 sequence (DNA): TGTGCCAGCAGCTTAGGACGGGGGAGTGAAGCTTTCTTT. This codes for CASSLGRGSEAFF.